This T cell receptor beta chain originates from a study of cytomegalovirus exposure and HLA in healthy donors. PCR used 60 Vbeta primers and 13 Jbeta primers. Sequenced by immunoSEQ multiplex PCR; TCRdb stores in-frame clones only, minus some. The sample has 200,000 to 250,000 clones, over 60% seen once. The CDR3 is 16 amino acids. Trimming at V came to 3 bases and at J to 0 bases, leaving 5 bases not matched to a gene. Germline V lookup: CDR1 LNHDA, CDR2 SQIVND (reference sequence). The source material was PBMCs. The receptor was isolated from a man aged 35 to 55 in good health and CMV-seronegative. V gene TRBV19 combines with J gene TRBJ2-7; 10 bases are shared with TRBD2. The CDR3 reads CASSIRLAGASYEQYF. CDR3 coding DNA: TGTGCCAGTAGTATCCGGCTAGCGGGGGCCTCCTACGAGCAGTACTTC.